The 10 T cell receptor beta chains below were found in one sample sequenced in a study of T cell responses to AZD1222 COVID-19 vaccine. Generated by immunoSEQ multiplex PCR, the TCRdb table keeps only in-frame clones and is missing some. The table lists roughly 160,000 clones, 75% to 90% of them singletons. Here the sequenced sample was peripheral blood, taken on day 0 of AZD1222 vaccination. These receptors were taken from an adult in good health.

The rearrangement links TRBV2 to TRBJ2-5, with a tentative D call TRBD1 (6 bases). CDR3 length: 16 residues. The germline V gene has CDR1 SNHLY and CDR2 FYNNEI. Deletions cut 3 bases from V and 4 bases from J, with 18 bases between. The CDR3 is CASSDLTGEVRETQYF. Written as DNA, the CDR3 is TGTGCCAGCAGTGACCTGACAGGAGAGGTACGAGAGACCCAGTACTTC.

The chain joins TRBV6-5 to TRBJ1-5; 10 nucleotides line up with TRBD1. The CDR3 consists of 15 residues. Germline V gene sequence: CDR1 MNHEY, CDR2 SVGAGI. V lost 7 bases to trimming and J lost 4 bases; unmatched junction nucleotides: 7. Here the CDR3 reads CASTPGTGANQPQHF. DNA for the CDR3: TGTGCCAGCACCCCCGGGACAGGGGCTAATCAGCCCCAGCATTTT.

With respect to this clone: This sample includes further DNA sequences coding for the same CDR3. The rearrangement links TRBV5-4 to TRBJ2-1, with TRBD2 matching 11 bases. The CDR3 is 14 amino acids. The germline V gene encodes CDR1 SGHNT and CDR2 YYREEE (reference sequence). V was pared by 5 bases and J by 8 bases, with 6 bases of the junction left unmatched. The CDR3: CASSLAGGRDEQFF. Here the CDR3 DNA reads TGTGCCAGCAGTTTAGCGGGGGGGCGGGATGAGCAGTTCTTC.

J is TRBJ2-5 and V is TRBV6-1; D remains ambiguous. Germline V lookup: CDR1 MNHNS, CDR2 SASEGT. The CDR3 runs 13 residues. The ends were cut back, 2 bases at V and 4 bases at J, with 8 bases in the middle. The CDR3 nucleotides read TGTGCCAGCAGTGAACGAGCTCGAGAGACCCAGTACTTC. This sequence encodes CASSERARETQYF.

This clone was counted only a few times. Other DNA sequences in the sample encode the same CDR3. The chain's CDR3 is CASSLRQGYGYTF. The CDR3, as DNA: TGTGCCAGCAGTTTAAGGCAGGGTTACGGCTACACCTTC. This rearrangement joins TRBV27 to TRBJ1-2, with D possibly matching TRBD1 (5 bases). The V end was cut by 2 bases, the J end by 8 bases, with 12 bases between. This CDR3 is built from 13 residues. Germline V gene lookup returns CDR1 MNHEY and CDR2 SMNVEV (reference sequence).

The chain couples TRBV6-5 to TRBJ1-5, with 9 nucleotides matching TRBD1. The CDR3 contains 13 residues. The trim removed 8 bases at V and 6 bases at J, leaving 5 bases unmatched. Germline assignment: CDR1 MNHEY and CDR2 SVGAGI. CDR3 sequence (DNA): TGTGCCAGCCGGGACAGGGTGGGTCAGCCCCAGCATTTT. Amino acid sequence: CASRDRVGQPQHF.

The chain combines TRBV28 with TRBJ1-3; D might be TRBD1 (6 bases). V gave up 2 bases and J gave up 2 bases, with 16 bases separating them. Looked up from germline, CDR1 is MDHEN and CDR2 is SYDVKM. This CDR3 has 17 amino acids. In DNA, the CDR3 is TGTGCCAGCAGTTTAGGATCGGCAGGGGACGCTGGAAACACCATATATTTT. It codes for CASSLGSAGDAGNTIYF.

This clone was found once. V gene TRBV13 combines with J gene TRBJ2-7, with 7 bases lining up with TRBD1. This CDR3 comprises 13 residues. The ends lost 0 bases at V and 6 bases at J; junction bases unmatched: 2. Germline V gene lookup returns CDR1 PRHDT and CDR2 FYEKMQ (reference sequence). The CDR3 here is CASSLGQGSEQYV. CDR3 DNA: TGTGCCAGCAGCTTAGGACAGGGGTCCGAGCAGTACGTC.

CDR3 loop: CASSQFATEAFF. Written as DNA, the CDR3 is TGTGCCAGCAGCCAGTTCGCCACTGAAGCTTTCTTT. The V and J genes are TRBV14 and TRBJ1-1, with unresolved D. Germline CDR1 reads SGHDN; CDR2 reads FVKESK. There are 12 residues in the CDR3. The ends were cut back, 3 bases at V and 4 bases at J, with 6 bases in the middle.

The chain joins TRBV5-6 to TRBJ2-5, with D perhaps matching TRBD2 (5 bases). The CDR3 spans 18 residues. Germline CDR1 SGHDT, CDR2 YYEEEE. Trimming took off 3 bases at V and 5 bases at J, with 26 bases between the two ends. The DNA of the CDR3 is TGTGCCAGCAGCTACAAACGTCTAGCACTCGCGACGGGGGAGACCCAGTACTTC. This encodes CASSYKRLALATGETQYF.